This T cell receptor beta chain stems from a study of shared clonotypes between healthy human individuals. The naive CD8 subset, CD45RO-negative cells positively selected for CCR7, excluded terminally differentiated effector memory CD45RA+ cells. The CDR3 runs 16 residues. V gave up 5 bases and J gave up 1 base; unmatched junction bases: 7. The germline V gene has CDR1 MDHEN and CDR2 SYDVKM. Each cell subset's genomic DNA was divided evenly among several immunoSEQ plates. Assay used: immunoSEQ multiplex PCR; TCRdb lists only in-frame clones, some missing. The sample lists about 600,000 clones, nearly 97% occurring once.

The J gene is TRBJ2-1, the V gene TRBV28, with 8 bases that match TRBD2. The origin of this receptor is a young woman in good health. The sequenced sample was naive CD8+ T cells sorted from blood. CDR3 bases: TGTGCCAGCAGTGACCCGACTAGCGCATCCTACAATGAGCAGTTCTTC. Translated, it gives CASSDPTSASYNEQFF. The full variable domain, rest sourced from reference TRBV28 and TRBJ2-1, is DVKVTQSSRYLVKRTGEKVFLECVQDMDHENMFWYRQDPGLGLRLIYFSYDVKMKEKGDIPEGYSVSREKKERFSLILESASTNQTSMYLCASSDPTSASYNEQFFGPGTRLTVL.